This T cell receptor (beta chain) comes out of a study of human T cells and chemical hapten exposure. TCRdb reprocessed the RACE reads with MiXCR, giving one entry per CDR3 protein. Counted here are approximately 110,000 distinct CDR3 sequences, around 10% occurring once; the ten biggest clones make up approximately 3.5%. Time point here: patch test 1, 2 weeks after DPC sensitization. Treatment of the sample: therapeutic diphenylcyclopropenone sensitization with weekly scalp DPC. The CDR3 has 12 residues. Trimming stripped 9 bases from V and 0 bases from J, with 9 bases between. Germline lookup yields CDR1 MDHEN and CDR2 SYDVKM. Notes on the study in general: TCRs whose frequency exceeded 1 in 1000 remained the same following DPC sensitization.

The sample holds many counts of this clonotype. The antigen remains undetermined. V is TRBV28 and J is TRBJ2-7; D call uncertain. The TCR originated in a woman in her 40s with alopecia areata. Some clones in this sample may be carry-over from other donors' samples. The material sequenced was whole blood, taken in connection with sensitization to the hapten diphenylcyclopropenone (DPC). CDR3 protein: CASQWPSYEQYF. The CDR3 region has the DNA TGTGCCAGTCAGTGGCCCTCCTACGAGCAGTACTTC.